This record covers a single T cell receptor (beta chain). The V gene's germline CDR1 is MNHNS and CDR2 SASEGT. CDR3 length: 15 amino acids. V lost 4 bases to trimming and J lost 0 bases, with 9 bases between them. The data were taken from a study of cytomegalovirus exposure and HLA in healthy donors. The PCR employed 60 Vbeta primers together with 13 Jbeta primers. Sequencing was performed with immunoSEQ multiplex PCR; in TCRdb, only in-frame clones are kept and a portion is missing. The sample carries roughly 200,000 clones, roughly a tenth recorded once. V is TRBV6-1 and J is TRBJ1-4; no clear D. Source material: PBMCs. This receptor was taken from a woman in her thirties in good health and CMV-seropositive. The CDR3 protein is CASSVTDSTNEKLFF. For the CDR3, the DNA is TGTGCCAGCAGTGTCACGGACTCAACTAATGAAAAACTGTTTTTT.